Shown below are 24 T cell receptor beta chains from a single sample sequenced in a study of shared clonotypes between healthy human individuals. Libraries were prepared by immunoSEQ multiplex PCR; TCRdb keeps only in-frame clonotypes and omits some of them. The data show a few million clones, over 85% seen once. What was sequenced was naive CD4+ T cells from PBMCs. This sample's subset: CD45RA+ positively selected. The receptor set was obtained from a man younger than 30 in good health. Some clones in this sample may be carry-over from other donors' samples.

The J gene is TRBJ2-7, the V gene TRBV10-2, with 12 bases fitting TRBD2. Germline trimming cut 2 bases from V and 3 bases from J; bases unmatched to any gene: 11. This CDR3 spans 18 amino acids. Germline V gives CDR1 WSHSY, CDR2 SAAADI. In nucleotides, the CDR3 is TGCGCCAGCAGTGAGCCTTACGGACTAGCGGGAACCAACTACGAGCAGTACTTC. Protein product: CASSEPYGLAGTNYEQYF.

The V and J genes are TRBV28 and TRBJ1-1; 7 bases map to TRBD1. With 6 bases clipped from V and 1 base from J, the junction kept 14 bases outside the gene matches. There are 17 residues in the CDR3. The germline CDR1 and CDR2 sequences are MDHEN and SYDVKM. Here the CDR3 reads CASSLPSPGTANTEAFF. The CDR3 DNA is TGTGCCAGCAGCCTACCCTCCCCCGGGACAGCGAACACTGAAGCTTTCTTT. The full variable domain, in which reference TRBV28 and TRBJ1-1 provide the parts outside the CDR3, is DVKVTQSSRYLVKRTGEKVFLECVQDMDHENMFWYRQDPGLGLRLIYFSYDVKMKEKGDIPEGYSVSREKKERFSLILESASTNQTSMYLCASSLPSPGTANTEAFFGQGTRLTVV.

The chain uses TRBV14 and TRBJ2-3; 7 bases map to TRBD2. The CDR3 runs 14 residues. With V trimmed by 4 bases and J by 2 bases, 3 bases remained unmatched. CDR1 SGHDN and CDR2 FVKESK come from the germline V gene. The CDR3 nucleotides read TGTGCCAGCAGCCGCGGACTAGTCACAGATACGCAGTATTTT. Its protein is CASSRGLVTDTQYF.

For the CDR3, the DNA is TGTGCCAGCAGCCCGCGAGCCGGGGGGGATGAGCAGTTCTTC. This sequence encodes CASSPRAGGDEQFF. The J gene is TRBJ2-1, the V gene TRBV9; TRBD2 matches at 8 bases. Germline CDR1 is SGDLS and CDR2 is YYNGEE. The V segment lost 4 bases and the J segment 8 bases; nucleotides outside the gene matches: 8. The CDR3 contains 14 residues.

This rearrangement joins TRBV18 to TRBJ2-3; tentative D call: TRBD2 (6 bases). Germline-derived CDR1 and CDR2 are KGHSH and LQKENI. CDR3 length equals 16 residues. Trimming shortened V by 0 bases and J by 1 base, and 11 bases separated the two germline ends. CDR3 in DNA: TGTGCCAGCTCACCACCGGGGCCTAGCGGCACAGATACGCAGTATTTT. It codes for CASSPPGPSGTDTQYF.

DNA of the CDR3: TGCGCCAGCAGTCACGCGAGCTCGACCGGACAGACCGTGAACACTGAAGCTTTCTTT. Residues: CASSHASSTGQTVNTEAFF. The rearrangement joins TRBV23-1 to TRBJ1-1; D possibly corresponds to TRBD1 (6 bases). TRBV23-1 is classed as an ORF, of uncertain function. The length of the CDR3 is 19 residues. Trimming took off 3 bases at V and 0 bases at J, with 23 bases between the two ends.

V and J are TRBV2 and TRBJ2-2; no clear D. Between the trimmed V and J ends, which lost 8 bases and 6 bases, there was a span of 10 bases. The germline V gene has CDR1 SNHLY and CDR2 FYNNEI. The CDR3 runs 12 residues. The CDR3 here is CASLAVPGELFF. For the CDR3, the DNA is TGTGCCAGCTTAGCCGTACCCGGGGAGCTGTTTTTT. The full variable domain, rest sourced from reference TRBV2 and TRBJ2-2, is EPEVTQTPSHQVTQMGQEVILRCVPISNHLYFYWYRQILGQKVEFLVSFYNNEISEKSEIFDDQFSVERPDGSNFTLKIRSTKLEDSAMYFCASLAVPGELFFGEGSRLTVL.

The rearrangement joins TRBV7-9 to TRBJ1-3; a weak D match, TRBD1 (5 bases). There are 14 residues in the CDR3. Germline lookup yields CDR1 SEHNR and CDR2 FQNEAQ (reference sequence). V lost 4 bases and J 4 bases, leaving 11 bases between the germline ends. CDR3 sequence reads: CASSSSGPGNTIYF. The CDR3 nucleotides read TGTGCCAGCAGCTCATCAGGGCCCGGAAACACCATATATTTT.

This clone was found once. This chain uses TRBV18 with TRBJ2-6; D gene unclear. The V gene lost 3 bases and the J gene lost 1 base, with 10 bases spanning the gap. Germline V CDR1 and CDR2: KGHSH, LQKENI. The CDR3 totals 16 residues. In DNA, the CDR3 is TGTGCCAGCTCACCTCTCACCGGATCTGGGGCCAACGTCCTGACTTTC. This encodes CASSPLTGSGANVLTF.

V and J are TRBV18 and TRBJ1-1; 9 positions agree with TRBD1. V was pared by 4 bases and J by 5 bases, with 8 bases of the junction left unmatched. CDR1 and CDR2 from the germline V gene are KGHSH and LQKENI. This CDR3 is built from 15 residues. This CDR3 is CASSQGQGSMTEAFF. Written as DNA, the CDR3 is TGTGCCAGCTCACAAGGACAGGGGAGCATGACTGAAGCTTTCTTT. Based on the CDR3 plus reference TRBV18 and TRBJ1-1, the full variable domain is NAGVMQNPRHLVRRRGQEARLRCSPMKGHSHVYWYRQLPEEGLKFMVYLQKENIIDESGMPKERFSAEFPKEGPSILRIQQVVRGDSAAYFCASSQGQGSMTEAFFGQGTRLTVV.

Of note for this clone: Relative to the germline gene, one junction end is altered; a read error may explain this. The V call is TRBV7-8, the J call TRBJ2-1; the match to TRBD2 covers 12 bases. This CDR3 spans 16 amino acids. Germline loops: CDR1 SGHVS, CDR2 FQNEAQ. In DNA, the CDR3 is TGTGCCAGCAGCCTAGCGGGAGGGCCCCTGGGGAGTGAGCAGTTCTTC. It codes for CASSLAGGPLGSEQFF.

CDR3 region: CASSSDRGEQYF. The CDR3 DNA reads as TGTGCCAGCAGCTCCGACAGGGGGGAGCAGTACTTC. The rearrangement links TRBV7-3 to TRBJ2-7; 9 bases are a match to TRBD1. J gave up 7 bases and V 4 bases, and 2 bases lay outside the gene matches. From germline, CDR1 is SGHTA and CDR2 FQGTGA. CDR3 length: 12 amino acids.

This clone was seen a single time. In nucleotides, the CDR3 is TGTGCCAGCAGTTTTAGGGGACAGGGGGATGCCGGGGAGCTGTTTTTT. It is translated as CASSFRGQGDAGELFF. V and J are TRBV28 and TRBJ2-2, with 11 bases that match TRBD1. Germline V gives CDR1 MDHEN, CDR2 SYDVKM. CDR3 length: 16 amino acids. V was pared by 3 bases and J by 6 bases, with 6 bases of the junction left unmatched.

The genes are TRBV28 and TRBJ2-7; 7 nucleotides match TRBD2. Germline V gene lookup returns CDR1 MDHEN and CDR2 SYDVKM. The CDR3 totals 15 residues. J lost 1 base, V lost 3 bases, and 6 bases had no gene match. This chain's CDR3 is CASSFASGGSYEQYF. The CDR3 bases are TGTGCCAGCAGTTTTGCGTCGGGAGGTTCCTACGAGCAGTACTTC.

The chain joins TRBV4-3 to TRBJ2-7; D perhaps matches TRBD2 (7 bases). The CDR3 runs to 19 residues. V was cut by 1 base and J by 0 bases, with 22 bases left in between. Germline CDR1 reads LGHNA; CDR2 reads YSLEER. CDR3 amino acids: CASSQGFLGGQWSSYEQYF. CDR3 nucleotide sequence: TGCGCCAGCAGCCAAGGATTTTTGGGGGGGCAGTGGAGCTCCTACGAGCAGTACTTC.

As concerns this clone: The same CDR3 also results from other DNA sequences found in this sample. V is TRBV28 and J is TRBJ1-3, with 8 nucleotides matching TRBD1. Germline V gene data show CDR1 as MDHEN and CDR2 as SYDVKM. This CDR3 has 15 residues. After removal of 5 bases from V and 4 bases from J, the junction contained 7 bases not matched to a gene. The CDR3 nucleotides are TGTGCCAGCAGTCTACGGACAGGGACGGGAAACACCATATATTTT. The encoded protein is CASSLRTGTGNTIYF.

The V gene is TRBV7-6, the J gene TRBJ1-3; no clear D gene. The CDR3 is 18 amino acids. Germline V gene lookup returns CDR1 SGHVS and CDR2 FNYEAQ. Trimming removed 1 base from V and 1 base from J, with 17 bases in between. The CDR3 DNA follows: TGTGCCAGCAGCTTAGGTCACGTGGAGGAGACTTCTGGAAACACCATATATTTT. Protein sequence: CASSLGHVEETSGNTIYF.

On this clone: The sample contains more than one DNA sequence encoding this CDR3. V and J are TRBV9 and TRBJ2-2; no clear D gene. Germline V CDR1 and CDR2: SGDLS, YYNGEE. The CDR3 consists of 13 residues. With 1 base removed from V and 4 bases from J, the gap between germline ends came to 5 bases. The CDR3 sequence: CASSVLGTGELFF. CDR3 DNA sequence: TGTGCCAGCAGCGTACTCGGCACCGGGGAGCTGTTTTTT.

Remarks on this clone: In the same sample, other DNA sequences code for this CDR3. The V gene is TRBV18, the J gene TRBJ2-7; D is ambiguous. CDR1 is KGHSH and CDR2 is LQKENI in the germline V gene. This CDR3 region has 13 residues. Trimming cost V 3 bases and J 1 base, with 7 bases left between them. CDR3 sequence (DNA): TGTGCCAGCTCACCTACAGTTTCCTACGAGCAGTACTTC. As protein: CASSPTVSYEQYF.

CDR3 bases: TGTGCCAGCAGCTTGTCCAGGAGGTACTACAATGAGCAGTTCTTC. Its protein product is CASSLSRRYYNEQFF. The chain couples TRBV5-6 to TRBJ2-1; TRBD2 is a possible D gene (5 bases). From germline, CDR1 is SGHDT and CDR2 YYEEEE. Trimming took off 1 base at V and 3 bases at J, with 11 bases between the two ends. The CDR3 is made up of 15 amino acids.

The chain couples TRBV7-9 to TRBJ2-1, with 9 positions matching TRBD2. The CDR3 is made up of 16 amino acids. The germline gives CDR1 SEHNR, CDR2 FQNEAQ (reference sequence). V shed 5 bases, J shed 2 bases, and the junction held 7 bases outside the gene matches. CDR3 nucleotide sequence: TGTGCCAGCAGCCACATTAGCGGGAGCCCCTACAATGAGCAGTTCTTC. This encodes CASSHISGSPYNEQFF. The variable domain in full, completed from reference TRBV7-9 and TRBJ2-1, reads DTGVSQNPRHKITKRGQNVTFRCDPISEHNRLYWYRQTLGQGPEFLTYFQNEAQLEKSRLLSDRFSAERPKGSFSTLEIQRTEQGDSAMYLCASSHISGSPYNEQFFGPGTRLTVL.

The V and J genes are TRBV2 and TRBJ2-7, with 9 positions matching TRBD1. Trimming removed 6 bases from V and 1 base from J; junction bases left unmatched: 4. Germline V gene data show CDR1 as SNHLY and CDR2 as FYNNEI. There are 14 residues in the CDR3. CDR3 protein: CASREQGASYEQYF. CDR3 DNA: TGTGCCAGCAGAGAACAGGGGGCTTCCTACGAGCAGTACTTC.

A single count supports this clone. The genes are TRBV18 and TRBJ2-7, with 11 bases aligning to TRBD2. Germline CDR1 reads KGHSH; CDR2 reads LQKENI. Trimming took 6 bases from V and 6 from J; bases not matched to a gene: 10. This CDR3 contains 15 residues. CDR3 DNA sequence: TGTGCCAGCTCGGGAACTAGCGGGAGTCCCCGCGAGCAGTACTTC. Its protein is CASSGTSGSPREQYF.

This clone was counted only a few times. V gene TRBV7-9 combines with J gene TRBJ1-1; TRBD1 is a possible D gene (5 bases). The CDR3 is made up of 12 amino acids. V lost 5 bases and J lost 6, with 10 bases in between. Per the germline V gene, CDR1 is SEHNR and CDR2 is FQNEAQ (reference sequence). CDR3 sequence (DNA): TGTGCCAGCAGCGGGGACGGTCCTGAAGCTTTCTTT. Amino acid sequence: CASSGDGPEAFF.